Following are 10 T cell receptor beta chains from one sample sequenced in a study of tumor and adjacent non-tumor tissue in lung cancer. No cell sorting was done before RNA was extracted from the tissue. More than 3 cm separated this lung sample from the edge of the tumor. TCRbeta libraries were built with three rounds of nested PCR, modified from ARM-PCR. One entry per CDR3 protein, called by TCRdb with MiXCR from the multiplex PCR reads. The sample carries under 80,000 distinct CDR3 sequences, more than 75% recorded once. Material: distant non-tumor lung tissue. Receptor source: a man aged 60 to 75 with non-small cell lung cancer.

The chain uses TRBV4-1 and TRBJ1-6; D gene unclear. The CDR3 extends over 14 amino acids. The germline V and J ends were trimmed by 3 bases and 9 bases, with 12 bases remaining between them. Germline V CDR1 and CDR2: MGHRA, YSYEKL. Written as DNA, the CDR3 is TGCGCCAGCAGCCAGGTCATTGCAGGTTCACCCCTCCACTTT. The encoded protein is CASSQVIAGSPLHF.

About this clonotype itself: One junction end disagrees with the germline gene, perhaps due to a read error. CDR3 bases: TGCAGCGTCGGAGAGTGTGTTGCAGATACGCAGTATTTC. Translated, it gives CSVGECVADTQYF. This chain joins TRBV29-1 and TRBJ2-3; no definite D call. The CDR3 has 13 residues. Germline CDR1 is SQVTM and CDR2 is ANQGSEA.

Concerning this clonotype: A read error may account for a junction end that differs from germline. This chain uses TRBV4-2 with TRBJ2-7; D possibly uses TRBD1 or TRBD2 (5 bases each). The CDR3 is made up of 15 amino acids. In germline, CDR1 is LGHNA, CDR2 YNFKEQ. Written as DNA, the CDR3 is TGTACCAGCAGACACGGGACCGGGGCCCGGGACGAGCAGTACTTC. Protein: CTSRHGTGARDEQYF.

On this clonotype itself: A read error may produce the germline difference seen at one junction end. Here the CDR3 DNA reads TGCGCCAGCAGTTGGGACAACTACGAGCAGTACTTC. As protein: CASSWDNYEQYF. The chain employs TRBV6-1 and TRBJ2-7, with TRBD1 as a possible D gene (6 bases). The germline V gene encodes CDR1 MNHNS and CDR2 SASEGT. The CDR3 length is 12 residues.

This clonotype occurred many times. CDR3 nucleotides: TGTGCCAGCAGCTATTCTCCCGGGACAGGTCTTAATGAGCAGTTCTTC. This sequence encodes CASSYSPGTGLNEQFF. The chain carries TRBV7-9 and TRBJ2-1; 8 bases line up with TRBD1. The CDR3 consists of 16 residues. Germline V gives CDR1 SEHNR, CDR2 FQNEAQ (reference sequence). With V trimmed by 4 bases and J by 7 bases, 12 bases remained unmatched.

The chain carries TRBV29-1 and TRBJ2-6, with D perhaps given as TRBD1 or TRBD2 (5 bases each). The CDR3 sequence is 15 residues long. Trimming removed 6 bases at V and 14 bases at J, with 26 bases between. Germline V lookup: CDR1 SQVTM, CDR2 ANQGSEA. This CDR3 is CSVRVSSSGADFLTF. The CDR3 DNA is TGCAGCGTGAGGGTTTCTAGTTCTGGGGCCGACTTCCTGACTTTC.

This clonotype has a handful of counts. With a much larger clone just one base away, this may be a read error. This CDR3 reads CANSLDRGWTGELFF. CDR3 in DNA: TGTGCCAACAGCTTGGACAGGGGATGGACCGGGGAGCTGTTTTTT. The J gene is TRBJ2-2, the V gene TRBV5-5; 9 bases match TRBD1. Germline CDR1 SGHKS, CDR2 YYEKEE (reference sequence). This CDR3 has 15 amino acids.

The chain employs TRBV11-2 and TRBJ1-1; D unresolved. Trimming removed 1 base at V and 2 bases at J, with 8 bases between. The length of the CDR3 is 14 residues. Germline V lookup: CDR1 SGHAT, CDR2 FQNNGV. The CDR3 coding sequence is TGTGCCAGCAGCTTAGGGGCCGATAACACTGAAGCTTTCTTT. Translated, it gives CASSLGADNTEAFF.

Notes on this clonotype: At one end the junction does not follow the germline gene, possibly because of a read error. The gene calls are TRBV5-1 and TRBJ2-7; a weak D match, TRBD1 (6 bases). The CDR3 is 16 residues long. Germline lookup yields CDR1 SGHRS and CDR2 YFSETQ. The CDR3 nucleotides read TGCGCCAGCAGCTACTACGGGACACCGAGCTCCTACGAGGAGTACTTC. Protein sequence: CASSYYGTPSSYEEYF.

Worth noting for this clonotype: Given the absence of the conserved phenylalanine or tryptophan at the CDR3 end, a read error is likely. The chain recombines TRBV15 with TRBJ2-5, with 8 positions matching TRBD2. The CDR3 totals 15 residues. J was trimmed by 3 bases and V by 8 bases; bases with no gene match: 11. Germline loops: CDR1 LNHNV, CDR2 YYDKDF (reference sequence). The CDR3: CATSNQLAEEETQYL. CDR3 sequence (DNA): TGTGCCACCTCAAACCAACTAGCGGAAGAAGAGACCCAGTACTTG.